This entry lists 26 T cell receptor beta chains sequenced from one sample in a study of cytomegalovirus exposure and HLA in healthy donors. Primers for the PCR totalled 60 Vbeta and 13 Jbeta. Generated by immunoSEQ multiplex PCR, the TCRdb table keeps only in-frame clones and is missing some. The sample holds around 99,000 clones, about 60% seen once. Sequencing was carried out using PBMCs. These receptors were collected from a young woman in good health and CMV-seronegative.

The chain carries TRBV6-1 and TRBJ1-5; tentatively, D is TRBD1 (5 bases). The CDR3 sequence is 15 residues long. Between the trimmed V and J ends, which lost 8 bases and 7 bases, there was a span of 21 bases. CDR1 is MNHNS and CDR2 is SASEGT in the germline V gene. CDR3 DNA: TGTGCCAGCGGCTCGAACGGCGGGGCCCAACAGCCCCAGCATTTT. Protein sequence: CASGSNGGAQQPQHF.

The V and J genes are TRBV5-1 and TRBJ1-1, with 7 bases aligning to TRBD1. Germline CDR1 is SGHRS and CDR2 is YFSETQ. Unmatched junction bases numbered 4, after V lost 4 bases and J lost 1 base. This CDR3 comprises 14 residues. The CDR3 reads CASSPWTGNTEAFF. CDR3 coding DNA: TGCGCCAGCAGCCCCTGGACAGGGAACACTGAAGCTTTCTTT.

The CDR3 spells CASSLLGLQHYGYTF. DNA for the CDR3: TGTGCCAGCAGTTTACTAGGCCTCCAACACTATGGCTACACCTTC. The chain carries TRBV28 and TRBJ1-2; D gene ambiguous. The CDR3 consists of 15 residues. Trimming removed 2 bases at V and 3 bases at J, with 13 bases between. CDR1 and CDR2 (germline): MDHEN, SYDVKM.

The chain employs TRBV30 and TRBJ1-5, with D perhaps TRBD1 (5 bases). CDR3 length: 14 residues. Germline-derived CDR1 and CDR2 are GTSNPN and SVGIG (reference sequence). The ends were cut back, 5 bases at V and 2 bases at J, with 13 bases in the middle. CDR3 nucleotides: TGTGCCTGGGGGGGAGGGTTCGGCAATCAGCCCCAGCATTTT. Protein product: CAWGGGFGNQPQHF.

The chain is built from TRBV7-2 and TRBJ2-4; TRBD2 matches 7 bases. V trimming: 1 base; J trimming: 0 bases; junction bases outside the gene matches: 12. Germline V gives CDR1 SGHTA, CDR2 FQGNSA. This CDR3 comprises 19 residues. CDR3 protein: CASSLDPRDYPEAKNIQYF. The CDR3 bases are TGTGCCAGCAGCTTAGATCCCCGGGACTACCCTGAAGCCAAAAACATTCAGTACTTC.

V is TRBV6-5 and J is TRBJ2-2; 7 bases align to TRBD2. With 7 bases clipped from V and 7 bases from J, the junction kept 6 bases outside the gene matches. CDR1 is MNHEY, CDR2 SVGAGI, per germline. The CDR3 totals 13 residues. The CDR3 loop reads CASIGGSVGELFF. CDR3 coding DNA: TGTGCCAGCATTGGCGGGAGCGTCGGGGAGCTGTTTTTT.

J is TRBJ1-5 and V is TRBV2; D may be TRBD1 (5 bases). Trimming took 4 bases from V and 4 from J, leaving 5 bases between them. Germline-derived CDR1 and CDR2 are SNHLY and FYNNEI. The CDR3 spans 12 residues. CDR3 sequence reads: CASSAGNQPQHF. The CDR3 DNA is TGTGCCAGCAGTGCAGGGAATCAGCCCCAGCATTTT. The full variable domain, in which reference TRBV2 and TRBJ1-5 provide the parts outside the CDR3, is EPEVTQTPSHQVTQMGQEVILRCVPISNHLYFYWYRQILGQKVEFLVSFYNNEISEKSEIFDDQFSVERPDGSNFTLKIRSTKLEDSAMYFCASSAGNQPQHFGDGTRLSIL.

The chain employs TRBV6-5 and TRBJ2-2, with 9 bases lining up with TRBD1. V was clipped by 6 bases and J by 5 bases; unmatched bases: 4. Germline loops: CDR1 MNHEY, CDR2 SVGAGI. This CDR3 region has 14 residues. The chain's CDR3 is CASSRQGGTGELFF. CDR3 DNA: TGTGCCAGCAGCCGACAGGGGGGTACCGGGGAGCTGTTTTTT.

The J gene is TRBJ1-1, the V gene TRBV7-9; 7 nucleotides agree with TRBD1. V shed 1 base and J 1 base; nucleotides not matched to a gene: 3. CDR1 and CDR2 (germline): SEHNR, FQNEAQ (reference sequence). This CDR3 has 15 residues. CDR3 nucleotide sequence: TGTGCCAGCAGCTTAGGTCGGACAGGGAACACTGAAGCTTTCTTT. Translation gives CASSLGRTGNTEAFF.

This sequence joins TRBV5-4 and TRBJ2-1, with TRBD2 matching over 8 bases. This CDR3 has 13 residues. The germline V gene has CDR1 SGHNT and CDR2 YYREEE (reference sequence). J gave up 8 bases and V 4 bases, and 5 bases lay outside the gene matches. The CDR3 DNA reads TGTGCCAGCAGCGCGGGGGGCGGGGATGAGCAGTTCTTC. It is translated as CASSAGGGDEQFF. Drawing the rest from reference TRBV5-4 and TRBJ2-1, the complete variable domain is ETGVTQSPTHLIKTRGQQVTLRCSSQSGHNTVSWYQQALGQGPQFIFQYYREEENGRGNFPPRFSGLQFPNYSSELNVNALELDDSALYLCASSAGGGDEQFFGPGTRLTVL.

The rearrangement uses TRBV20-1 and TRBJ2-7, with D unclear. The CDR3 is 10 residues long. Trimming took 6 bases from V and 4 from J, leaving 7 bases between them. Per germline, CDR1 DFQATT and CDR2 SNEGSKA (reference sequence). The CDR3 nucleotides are TGCAGTGCGCGTGGTTACGAGCAGTACTTC. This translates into CSARGYEQYF.

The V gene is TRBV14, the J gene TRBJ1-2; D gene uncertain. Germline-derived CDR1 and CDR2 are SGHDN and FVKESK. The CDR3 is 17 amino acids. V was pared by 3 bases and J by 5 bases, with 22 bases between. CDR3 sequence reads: CASSHGGSGSVKYGYTF. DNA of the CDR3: TGTGCCAGCAGCCATGGCGGGTCGGGGTCAGTTAAGTATGGCTACACCTTC.

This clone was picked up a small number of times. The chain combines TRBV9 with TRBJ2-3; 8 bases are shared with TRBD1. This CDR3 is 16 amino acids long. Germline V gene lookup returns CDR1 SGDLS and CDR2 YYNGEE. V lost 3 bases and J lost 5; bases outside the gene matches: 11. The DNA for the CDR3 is TGTGCCAGCAGCGCCCCCCGGGACAGGCTTAAAGATACGCAGTATTTT. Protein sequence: CASSAPRDRLKDTQYF.

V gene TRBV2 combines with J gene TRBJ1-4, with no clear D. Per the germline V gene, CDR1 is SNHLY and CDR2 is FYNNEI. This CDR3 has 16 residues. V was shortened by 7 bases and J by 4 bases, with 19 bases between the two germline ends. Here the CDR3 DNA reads TGTGCCAGCAAGCGGGCCCCATATCCAGTTAATGAAAAACTGTTTTTT. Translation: CASKRAPYPVNEKLFF.

The CDR3 nucleotides read TGCGCCAGCAGCCAAGACCCCGGGACTCACTCCTACAATGAGCAGTTCTTC. Encoded protein: CASSQDPGTHSYNEQFF. The chain couples TRBV4-3 to TRBJ2-1; D may be TRBD2 (6 bases). Germline V CDR1 and CDR2: LGHNA, YSLEER. The V and J ends lost 0 bases and 0 bases respectively, with 12 bases between them. The CDR3 extends over 17 amino acids.

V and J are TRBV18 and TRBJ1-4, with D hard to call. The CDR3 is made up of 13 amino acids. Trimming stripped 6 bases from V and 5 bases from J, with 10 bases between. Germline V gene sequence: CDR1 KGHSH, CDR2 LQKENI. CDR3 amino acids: CASSPDNNEKLFF. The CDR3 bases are TGTGCCAGCTCGCCTGACAACAATGAAAAACTGTTTTTT.

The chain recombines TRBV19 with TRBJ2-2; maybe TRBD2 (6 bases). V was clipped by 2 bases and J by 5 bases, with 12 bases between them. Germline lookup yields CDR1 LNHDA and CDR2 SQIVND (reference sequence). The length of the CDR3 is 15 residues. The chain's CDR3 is CASSIPGRYTGELFF. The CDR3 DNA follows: TGTGCCAGTAGTATACCCGGGAGATATACCGGGGAGCTGTTTTTT.

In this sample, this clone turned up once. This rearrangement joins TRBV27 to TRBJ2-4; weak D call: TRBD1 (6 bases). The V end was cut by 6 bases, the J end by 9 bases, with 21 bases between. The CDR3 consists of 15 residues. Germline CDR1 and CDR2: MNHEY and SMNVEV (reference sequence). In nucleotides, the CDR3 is TGTGCCAGCAGAGGGTCAGGGGCCTCGAAGGGCATTCAGTACTTC. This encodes CASRGSGASKGIQYF.

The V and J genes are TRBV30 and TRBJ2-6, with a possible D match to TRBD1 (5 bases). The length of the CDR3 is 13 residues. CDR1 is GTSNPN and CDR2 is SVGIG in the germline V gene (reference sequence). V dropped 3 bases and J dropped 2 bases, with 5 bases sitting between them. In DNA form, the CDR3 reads TGTGCCTGGAGGGGGCCTGGGGCCAACGTCCTGACTTTC. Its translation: CAWRGPGANVLTF.

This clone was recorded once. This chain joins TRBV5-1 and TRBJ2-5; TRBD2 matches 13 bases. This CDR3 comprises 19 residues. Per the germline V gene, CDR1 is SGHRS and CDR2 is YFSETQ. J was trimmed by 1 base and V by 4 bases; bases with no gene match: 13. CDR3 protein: CASSRTTGGLAGRQETQYF. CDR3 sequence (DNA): TGCGCCAGCAGCCGTACGACAGGGGGACTAGCGGGGCGCCAAGAGACCCAGTACTTC.

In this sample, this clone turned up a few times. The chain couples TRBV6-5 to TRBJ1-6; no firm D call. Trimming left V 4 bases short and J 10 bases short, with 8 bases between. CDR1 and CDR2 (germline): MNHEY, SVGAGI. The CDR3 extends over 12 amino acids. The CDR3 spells CASSSARSPLHF. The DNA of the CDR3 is TGTGCCAGCAGTTCAGCCAGGTCACCCCTCCACTTT.

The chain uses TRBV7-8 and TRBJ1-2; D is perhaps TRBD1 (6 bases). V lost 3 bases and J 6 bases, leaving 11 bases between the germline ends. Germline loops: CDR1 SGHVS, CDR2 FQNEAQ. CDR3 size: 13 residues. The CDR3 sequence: CASSFRTVDGYTF. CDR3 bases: TGTGCCAGCAGCTTCAGGACAGTCGATGGCTACACCTTC. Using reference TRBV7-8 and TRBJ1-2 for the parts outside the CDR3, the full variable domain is GAGVSQSPRYKVAKRGQDVALRCDPISGHVSLFWYQQALGQGPEFLTYFQNEAQLDKSGLPSDRFFAERPEGSVSTLKIQRTQQEDSAVYLCASSFRTVDGYTFGSGTRLTVV.

The CDR3 loop is CASSPGLAYYEQYF. The CDR3 region has the DNA TGTGCCAGTAGTCCGGGACTAGCGTACTACGAGCAGTACTTC. The chain carries TRBV19 and TRBJ2-7; 10 bases line up with TRBD2. The V gene end was trimmed by 5 bases and the J gene end by 3 bases; junction bases not matched to a gene: 4. The V gene's germline CDR1 is LNHDA and CDR2 SQIVND (reference sequence). The CDR3 spans 14 residues.

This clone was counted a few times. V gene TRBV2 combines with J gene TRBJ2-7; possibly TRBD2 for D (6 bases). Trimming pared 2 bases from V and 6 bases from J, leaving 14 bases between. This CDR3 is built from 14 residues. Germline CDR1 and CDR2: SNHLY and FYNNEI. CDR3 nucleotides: TGTGCCAGCAGTGAACTAGCTTTGGGAGGCGAGCAGTACTTC. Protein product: CASSELALGGEQYF.

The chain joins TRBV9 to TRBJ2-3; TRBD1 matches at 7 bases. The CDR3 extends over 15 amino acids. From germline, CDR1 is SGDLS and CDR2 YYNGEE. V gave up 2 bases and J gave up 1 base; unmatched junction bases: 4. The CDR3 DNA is TGTGCCAGCAGCGTTCCGACAGGGCGCACAGATACGCAGTATTTT. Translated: CASSVPTGRTDTQYF.

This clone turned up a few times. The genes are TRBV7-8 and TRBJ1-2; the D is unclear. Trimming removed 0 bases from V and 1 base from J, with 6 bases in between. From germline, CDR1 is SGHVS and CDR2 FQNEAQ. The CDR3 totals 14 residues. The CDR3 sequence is CASSLARNNYGYTF. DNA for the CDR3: TGTGCCAGCAGCTTAGCGAGGAATAACTATGGCTACACCTTC.